The 8 T cell receptor beta chains in this list originate from one sample, sequenced in a study of blood T cell repertoires in COVID-19. Some clones are missing from TCRdb's copy, which holds only in-frame ones; the method was immunoSEQ multiplex PCR. The table records roughly 120,000 clones, around nine tenths of them present only once. Sequenced material: peripheral blood. These receptors came from a woman in her forties or fifties with active or convalescent COVID-19.

This chain joins TRBV4-2 and TRBJ1-3; D call uncertain. The CDR3 is made up of 18 amino acids. The V gene's germline CDR1 is LGHNA and CDR2 YNFKEQ. Deletions cut 0 bases from V and 1 base from J, with 16 bases between. The CDR3 here is CASSQEIGGKKSGNTIYF. The CDR3 nucleotides are TGTGCCAGCAGCCAAGAAATTGGTGGCAAGAAATCTGGAAACACCATATATTTT.

About this clone: Other nucleotide sequences from this sample produce the same CDR3. This chain joins TRBV3-1 (or the pseudogene TRBV3-2) and TRBJ2-7, with 8 nucleotides matching TRBD1. Trimming removed 3 bases from V and 2 bases from J; junction bases left unmatched: 3. The V gene's germline CDR1 is LGHDT and CDR2 YNNKEL (reference sequence). CDR3 length: 14 amino acids. For the CDR3, the DNA is TGTGCCAGCAGCCAGGGGACAGGAGCCTACGAGCAGTACTTC. It specifies CASSQGTGAYEQYF.

The chain links TRBV19 to TRBJ2-2; 13 nucleotides match TRBD2. J gave up 6 bases and V 5 bases, and 12 bases lay outside the gene matches. The length of the CDR3 is 18 residues. Germline loops: CDR1 LNHDA, CDR2 SQIVND (reference sequence). The CDR3 sequence: CASSAGTSGNLGAGELFF. The CDR3, as DNA: TGTGCCAGTAGTGCTGGGACTAGCGGGAACCTAGGGGCCGGGGAGCTGTTTTTT.

The chain has TRBV2 and TRBJ2-3; maybe TRBD2 (5 bases). The V end was cut by 6 bases, the J end by 1 base, with 11 bases between. The CDR3 is made up of 14 amino acids. Per the germline V gene, CDR1 is SNHLY and CDR2 is FYNNEI. The CDR3 reads CASRGGWGTDTQYF. CDR3 DNA sequence: TGTGCCAGCAGGGGCGGGTGGGGCACAGATACGCAGTATTTT.

The rearrangement uses TRBV3-1 (or the pseudogene TRBV3-2) and TRBJ1-4; 7 bases are a match to TRBD1. Germline trimming cut 4 bases from V and 3 bases from J; bases unmatched to any gene: 5. Per germline, CDR1 LGHDT and CDR2 YNNKEL (reference sequence). The CDR3 contains 15 residues. The CDR3, as DNA: TGTGCCAGCAGCCGGCCGACAGGGTCTAATGAAAAACTGTTTTTT. It yields the protein CASSRPTGSNEKLFF.

This CDR3 reads CASRVKLAGDRTGELFF. DNA of the CDR3: TGTGCCAGCAGGGTGAAACTAGCGGGCGACCGGACCGGGGAGCTGTTTTTT. The rearrangement links TRBV7-9 to TRBJ2-2, with 9 bases aligning to TRBD2. Trimming cost V 6 bases and J 5 bases; bases outside gene matches: 13. The germline V gene encodes CDR1 SEHNR and CDR2 FQNEAQ (reference sequence). There are 17 residues in the CDR3.

The V and J genes are TRBV7-2 and TRBJ2-5, with D possibly being TRBD2 (6 bases). The CDR3 runs to 14 residues. Trimming removed 5 bases at V and 1 base at J, with 11 bases between. CDR1 and CDR2 (germline): SGHTA, FQGNSA. The CDR3 protein is CASSLGTFQETQYF. DNA of the CDR3: TGTGCCAGCAGCCTCGGGACTTTCCAAGAGACCCAGTACTTC.

The chain combines TRBV7-9 with TRBJ2-1; perhaps TRBD2 as D (6 bases). V was trimmed by 4 bases and J by 5 bases, leaving 18 bases between them. The germline CDR1 and CDR2 sequences are SEHNR and FQNEAQ (reference sequence). This CDR3 is 16 amino acids long. The CDR3 sequence is CASSYPRGRTNNEQFF. Written as DNA, the CDR3 is TGTGCCAGCAGCTACCCACGTGGGAGGACCAACAATGAGCAGTTCTTC.